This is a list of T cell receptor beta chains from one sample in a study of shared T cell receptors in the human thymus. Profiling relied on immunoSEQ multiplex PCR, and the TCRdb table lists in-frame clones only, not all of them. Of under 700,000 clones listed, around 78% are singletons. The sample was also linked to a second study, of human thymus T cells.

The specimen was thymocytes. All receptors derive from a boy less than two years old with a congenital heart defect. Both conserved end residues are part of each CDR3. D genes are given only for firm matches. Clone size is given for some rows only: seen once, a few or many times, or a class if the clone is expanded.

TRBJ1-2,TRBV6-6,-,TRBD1,CASSPDRGFTYGYTF,TGTGCCAGCAGTCCGGACAGGGGGTTTACCTATGGCTACACCTTC
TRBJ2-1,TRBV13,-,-,CASSRPPGGYNEQFF,TGTGCCAGCAGCCGACCTCCCGGGGGCTACAATGAGCAGTTCTTC
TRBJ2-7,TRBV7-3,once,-,CASSLGDSARGNEQYF,TGTGCCAGCAGCCTAGGCGATAGCGCCAGAGGTAACGAGCAGTACTTC
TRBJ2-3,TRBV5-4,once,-,CASSSTGTSLTDTQYF,TGTGCCAGCAGCTCGACCGGGACTTCACTCACCGATACGCAGTATTTT
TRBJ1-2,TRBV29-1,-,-,CSVGLSRGFPPWGYTF,TGCAGCGTTGGGCTTTCTAGAGGTTTTCCTCCCTGGGGCTACACCTTC
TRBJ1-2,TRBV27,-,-,CASSLRQGCGYTF,TGTGCCAGCAGTTTGCGTCAGGGTTGTGGCTACACCTTC
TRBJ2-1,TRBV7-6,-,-,CASSGLWGPPERFYNEQFF,TGTGCCAGCAGCGGGCTGTGGGGGCCCCCGGAGAGGTTCTACAATGAGCAGTTCTTC
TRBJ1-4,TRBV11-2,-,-,CASSLAANEKLFF,TGTGCCAGCAGCTTAGCGGCTAATGAAAAACTGTTTTTT
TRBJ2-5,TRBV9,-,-,CASSPGPSRETQYF,TGTGCCAGCAGCCCCGGCCCCTCTAGGGAGACCCAGTACTTC
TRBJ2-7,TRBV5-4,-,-,CASSWGHPPRPQYF,TGTGCCAGCAGCTGGGGACACCCGCCCCGGCCGCAGTACTTC
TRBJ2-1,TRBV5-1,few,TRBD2,CASRGTSAYNEQFF,TGCGCCAGCAGAGGGACTAGCGCTTACAATGAGCAGTTCTTC
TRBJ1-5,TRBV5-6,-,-,CASSATHQPQHF,TGTGCCAGCAGCGCGACACATCAGCCCCAGCATTTT
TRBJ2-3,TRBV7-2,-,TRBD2,CASTFHFRTSVSDTQYF,TGTGCCAGCACGTTCCACTTCAGGACTAGCGTGTCAGATACGCAGTATTTT
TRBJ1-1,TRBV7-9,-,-,CASSLVAGDTEAFF,TGTGCCAGCAGCTTAGTTGCAGGGGACACTGAAGCTTTCTTT
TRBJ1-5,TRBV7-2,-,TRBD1,CASKPRTGGSQPQHF,TGTGCCAGCAAACCTCGGACAGGGGGCAGTCAGCCCCAGCATTTT
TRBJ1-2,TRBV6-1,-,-,CASSGRDTPNYGYTF,TGTGCCAGCAGTGGTCGGGACACACCTAACTATGGCTACACCTTC
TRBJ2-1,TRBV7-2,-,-,CASSLLLGLHNEQFF,TGTGCCAGCAGTCTACTTCTAGGACTTCACAATGAGCAGTTCTTC
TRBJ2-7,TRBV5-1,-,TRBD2,CASSFLGLAGATSYEQYF,TGCGCCAGCAGCTTTTTGGGACTAGCGGGAGCTACCTCCTACGAGCAGTACTTC
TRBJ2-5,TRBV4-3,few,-,CASSQDKRAIQETQYF,TGCGCCAGCAGCCAAGATAAGCGGGCGATACAAGAGACCCAGTACTTC
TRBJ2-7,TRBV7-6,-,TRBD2,CASSLSLAGDAYEQYF,TGTGCCAGCAGCTTGAGTCTAGCGGGAGACGCCTACGAGCAGTACTTC
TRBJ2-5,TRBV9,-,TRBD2,CASSVASGNQETQYF,TGTGCCAGCAGCGTGGCTAGCGGGAACCAAGAGACCCAGTACTTC
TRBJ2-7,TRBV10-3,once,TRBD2,CAISEIAGGAEQYF,TGTGCCATCAGTGAGATAGCGGGAGGAGCCGAGCAGTACTTC
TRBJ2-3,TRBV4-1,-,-,CASSHTQNADTQYF,TGCGCCAGCAGCCACACGCAGAACGCAGATACGCAGTATTTT
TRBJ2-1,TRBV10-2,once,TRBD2,CASRSVSGLIAGLNNEQFF,TGCGCCAGCAGATCTGTTTCGGGGCTCATAGCGGGACTTAACAATGAGCAGTTCTTC
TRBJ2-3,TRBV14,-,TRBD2,CASSDKSGTGPDTQYF,TGTGCCAGCAGCGATAAAAGCGGGACGGGCCCAGATACGCAGTATTTT
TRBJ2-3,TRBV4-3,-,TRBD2,CASSTRISGGRTDTQYF,TGCGCCAGCAGCACACGAATTTCGGGAGGGAGAACAGATACGCAGTATTTT
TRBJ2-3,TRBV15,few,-,CATSRSAGTLSTDTQYF,TGTGCCACCAGCAGAAGTGCCGGGACACTCAGCACAGATACGCAGTATTTT
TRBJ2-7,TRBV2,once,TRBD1,CASSEGKRGQGRSSGPLGSYEQYF,TGTGCCAGCAGTGAAGGAAAGAGGGGACAGGGGCGGTCTAGCGGCCCCCTGGGATCCTACGAGCAGTACTTC
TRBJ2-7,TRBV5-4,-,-,CASSSGHSIAYEQYF,TGTGCCAGCAGTTCGGGACATTCGATAGCCTACGAGCAGTACTTC
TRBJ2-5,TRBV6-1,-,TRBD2,CASSEGAVLAGEMGETQYF,TGTGCCAGCAGTGAAGGCGCGGTACTAGCGGGAGAGATGGGAGAGACCCAGTACTTC
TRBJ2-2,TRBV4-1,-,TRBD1,CASSQETGRNTGELFF,TGCGCCAGCAGCCAGGAGACAGGGCGCAACACCGGGGAGCTGTTTTTT
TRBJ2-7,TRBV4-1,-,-,CASSQDKKEESYEQYF,TGCGCCAGCAGCCAAGATAAGAAGGAGGAGTCCTACGAGCAGTACTTC
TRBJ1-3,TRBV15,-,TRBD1,CATSRGPGTGAGNTIYF,TGTGCCACCAGCAGAGGCCCTGGGACAGGGGCTGGAAACACCATATATTTT
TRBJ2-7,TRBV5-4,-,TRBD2,CASSPAGGRQRYEQYF,TGTGCCAGCAGCCCCGCTGGCGGGAGACAGCGCTACGAGCAGTACTTC
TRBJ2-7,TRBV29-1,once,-,CSVEGFAAGLSYEQYF,TGCAGCGTTGAAGGGTTCGCGGCAGGGCTCTCCTACGAGCAGTACTTC
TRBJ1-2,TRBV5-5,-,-,CASSGAGARGYTF,TGTGCCAGCAGCGGTGCGGGGGCGCGTGGCTACACCTTC
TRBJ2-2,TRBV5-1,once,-,CASSLAVGLTELFF,TGCGCCAGCAGCTTGGCGGTAGGACTCACGGAGCTGTTTTTT